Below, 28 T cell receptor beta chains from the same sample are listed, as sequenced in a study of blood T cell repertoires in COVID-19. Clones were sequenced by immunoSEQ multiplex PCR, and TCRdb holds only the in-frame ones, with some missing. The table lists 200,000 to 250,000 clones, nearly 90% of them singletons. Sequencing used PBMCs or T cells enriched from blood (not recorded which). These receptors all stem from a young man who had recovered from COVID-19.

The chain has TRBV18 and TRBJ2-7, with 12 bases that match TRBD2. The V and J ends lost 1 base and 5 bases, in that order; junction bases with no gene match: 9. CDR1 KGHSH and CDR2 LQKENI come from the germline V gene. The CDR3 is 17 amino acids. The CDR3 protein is CASSPRPTSGSSNEQYF. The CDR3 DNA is TGTGCCAGCTCACCACGCCCGACTAGCGGGAGTTCCAACGAGCAGTACTTC.

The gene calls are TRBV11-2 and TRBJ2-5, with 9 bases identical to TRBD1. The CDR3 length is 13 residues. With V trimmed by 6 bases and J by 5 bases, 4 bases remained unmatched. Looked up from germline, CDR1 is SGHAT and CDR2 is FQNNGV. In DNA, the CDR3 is TGTGCCAGCAGGCGACAGGGGGGCGAGACCCAGTACTTC. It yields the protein CASRRQGGETQYF. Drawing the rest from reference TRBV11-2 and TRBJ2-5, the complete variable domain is EAGVAQSPRYKIIEKRQSVAFWCNPISGHATLYWYQQILGQGPKLLIQFQNNGVVDDSQLPKDRFSAERLKGVDSTLKIQPAKLEDSAVYLCASRRQGGETQYFGPGTRLLVL.

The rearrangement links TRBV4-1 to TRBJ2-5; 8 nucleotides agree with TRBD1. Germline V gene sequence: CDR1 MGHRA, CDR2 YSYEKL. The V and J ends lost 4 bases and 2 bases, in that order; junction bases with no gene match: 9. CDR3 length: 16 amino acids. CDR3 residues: CASSPLFGTGQETQYF. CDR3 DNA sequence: TGCGCCAGCAGCCCATTATTTGGGACAGGACAAGAGACCCAGTACTTC.

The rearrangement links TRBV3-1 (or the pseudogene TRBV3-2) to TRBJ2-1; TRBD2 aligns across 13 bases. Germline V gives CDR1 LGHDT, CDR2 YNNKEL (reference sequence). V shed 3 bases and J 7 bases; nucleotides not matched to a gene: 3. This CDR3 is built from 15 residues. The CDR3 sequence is CASSQEGLAGNEQFF. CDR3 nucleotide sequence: TGTGCCAGCAGCCAGGAGGGACTAGCGGGAAATGAGCAGTTCTTC.

The CDR3 reads CASSQVSWEGVVHEQYF. The CDR3 coding sequence is TGTGCCAGCAGCCAAGTTAGTTGGGAGGGAGTGGTACACGAGCAGTACTTC. V is TRBV3-1 (or the pseudogene TRBV3-2) and J is TRBJ2-7; the match to TRBD2 covers 7 bases. The CDR3 has 17 amino acids. With 1 base clipped from V and 5 bases from J, the junction kept 14 bases outside the gene matches. CDR1 is LGHDT and CDR2 is YNNKEL in the germline V gene (reference sequence).

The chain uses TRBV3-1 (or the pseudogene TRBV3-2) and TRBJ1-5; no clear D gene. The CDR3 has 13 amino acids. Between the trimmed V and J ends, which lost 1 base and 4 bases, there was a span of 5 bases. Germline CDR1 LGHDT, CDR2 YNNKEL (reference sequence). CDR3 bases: TGTGCCAGCAGCCAAGGAGGGAATCAGCCCCAGCATTTT. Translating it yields CASSQGGNQPQHF.

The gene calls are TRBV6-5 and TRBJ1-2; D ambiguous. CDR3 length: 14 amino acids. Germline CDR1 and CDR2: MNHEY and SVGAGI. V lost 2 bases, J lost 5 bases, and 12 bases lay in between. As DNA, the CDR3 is TGTGCCAGCAGTTACGAACGGCTAGGATATGGCTACACCTTC. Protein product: CASSYERLGYGYTF.

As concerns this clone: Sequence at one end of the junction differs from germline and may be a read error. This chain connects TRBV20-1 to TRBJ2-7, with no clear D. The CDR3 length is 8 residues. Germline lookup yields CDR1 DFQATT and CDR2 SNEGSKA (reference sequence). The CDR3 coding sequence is TGCAGTGCTAGAGATTCCGTCTTC. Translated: CSARDSVF.

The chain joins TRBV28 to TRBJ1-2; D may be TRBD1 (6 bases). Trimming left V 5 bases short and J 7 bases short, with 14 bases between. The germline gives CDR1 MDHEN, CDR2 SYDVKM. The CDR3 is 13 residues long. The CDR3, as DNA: TGTGCCAGCAGTCTACAGGGCTCGCCTGGCTACACCTTC. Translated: CASSLQGSPGYTF.

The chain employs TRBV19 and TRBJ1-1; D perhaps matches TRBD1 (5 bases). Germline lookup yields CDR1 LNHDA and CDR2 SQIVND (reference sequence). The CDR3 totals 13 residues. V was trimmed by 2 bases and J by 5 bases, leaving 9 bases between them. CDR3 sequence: CASSIRGSTEAFF. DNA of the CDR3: TGTGCCAGTAGTATAAGGGGTAGTACTGAAGCTTTCTTT.

In nucleotides, the CDR3 is TGTGCCAGCAGCCGAGCCGGGACAGGCTCCTACGAGCAGTACTTC. This sequence encodes CASSRAGTGSYEQYF. J is TRBJ2-7 and V is TRBV11-1, with 8 bases aligning to TRBD1. The length of the CDR3 is 15 residues. Germline CDR1 is SGHAT and CDR2 is FQDESV (reference sequence). V lost 5 bases to trimming and J lost 0 bases; unmatched junction nucleotides: 6. The full variable domain, in which reference TRBV11-1 and TRBJ2-7 provide the parts outside the CDR3, is EAEVAQSPRYKITEKSQAVAFWCDPISGHATLYWYRQILGQGPELLVQFQDESVVDDSQLPKDRFSAERLKGVDSTLKIQPAELGDSAMYLCASSRAGTGSYEQYFGPGTRLTVT.

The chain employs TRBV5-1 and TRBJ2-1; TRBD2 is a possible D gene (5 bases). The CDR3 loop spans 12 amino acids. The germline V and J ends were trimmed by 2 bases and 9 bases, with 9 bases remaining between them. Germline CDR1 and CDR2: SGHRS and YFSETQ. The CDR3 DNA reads TGCGCCAGCAGCTTTTCTAGCACTGAGCAGTTCTTC. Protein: CASSFSSTEQFF. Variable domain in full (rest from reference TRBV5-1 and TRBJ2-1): KAGVTQTPRYLIKTRGQQVTLSCSPISGHRSVSWYQQTPGQGLQFLFEYFSETQRNKGNFPGRFSGRQFSNSRSEMNVSTLELGDSALYLCASSFSSTEQFFGPGTRLTVL.

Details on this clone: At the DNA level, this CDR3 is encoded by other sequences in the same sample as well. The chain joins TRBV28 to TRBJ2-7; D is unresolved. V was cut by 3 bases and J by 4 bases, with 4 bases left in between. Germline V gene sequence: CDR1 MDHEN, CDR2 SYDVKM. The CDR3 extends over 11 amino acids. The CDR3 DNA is TGTGCCAGCAGTTTCGGGTACGAGCAGTACTTC. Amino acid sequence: CASSFGYEQYF.

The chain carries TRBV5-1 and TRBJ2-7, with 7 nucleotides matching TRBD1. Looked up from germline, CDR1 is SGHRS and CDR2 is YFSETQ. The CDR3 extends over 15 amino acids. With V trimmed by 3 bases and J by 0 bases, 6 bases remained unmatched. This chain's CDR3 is CASSWGTANSYEQYF. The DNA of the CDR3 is TGCGCCAGCAGCTGGGGGACAGCAAACTCCTACGAGCAGTACTTC.

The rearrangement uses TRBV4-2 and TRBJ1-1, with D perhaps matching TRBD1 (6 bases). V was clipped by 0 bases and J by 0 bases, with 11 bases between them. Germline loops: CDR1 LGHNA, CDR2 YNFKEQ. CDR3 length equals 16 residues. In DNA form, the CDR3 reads TGTGCCAGCAGCCAAGATCTTCAGGGGATGAACACTGAAGCTTTCTTT. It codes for CASSQDLQGMNTEAFF.

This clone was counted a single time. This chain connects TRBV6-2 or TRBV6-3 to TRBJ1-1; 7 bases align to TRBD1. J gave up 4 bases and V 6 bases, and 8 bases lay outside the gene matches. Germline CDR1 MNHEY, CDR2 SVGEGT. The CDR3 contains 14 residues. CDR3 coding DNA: TGTGCCAGCAGCGATAGACAGGGCCCCACTGAAGCTTTCTTT. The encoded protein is CASSDRQGPTEAFF.

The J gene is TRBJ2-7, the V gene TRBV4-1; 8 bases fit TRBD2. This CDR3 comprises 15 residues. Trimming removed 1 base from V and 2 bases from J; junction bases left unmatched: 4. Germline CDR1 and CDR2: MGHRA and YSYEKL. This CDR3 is CASSQGLARAYEQYF. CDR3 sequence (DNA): TGCGCCAGCAGCCAAGGACTAGCGAGAGCCTACGAGCAGTACTTC.

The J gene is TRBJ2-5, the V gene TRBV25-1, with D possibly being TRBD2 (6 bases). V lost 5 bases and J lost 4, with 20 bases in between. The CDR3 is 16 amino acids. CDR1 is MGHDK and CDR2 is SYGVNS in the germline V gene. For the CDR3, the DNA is TGTGCCAGCAGTAACTTTATAGGGACTGTAATAGAGACCCAGTACTTC. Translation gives CASSNFIGTVIETQYF.

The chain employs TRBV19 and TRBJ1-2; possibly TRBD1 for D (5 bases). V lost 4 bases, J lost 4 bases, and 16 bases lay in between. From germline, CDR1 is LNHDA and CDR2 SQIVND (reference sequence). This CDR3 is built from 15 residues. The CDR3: CASSTDETATYGYTF. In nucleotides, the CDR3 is TGTGCCAGTAGTACGGACGAGACAGCTACCTATGGCTACACCTTC.

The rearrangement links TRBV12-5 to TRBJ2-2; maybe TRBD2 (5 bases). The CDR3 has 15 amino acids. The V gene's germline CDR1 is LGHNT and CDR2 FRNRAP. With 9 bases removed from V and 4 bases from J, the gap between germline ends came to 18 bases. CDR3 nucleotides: TGTGCTAGCCTCCCAGGCGGGCTTATCACCGGGGAGCTGTTTTTT. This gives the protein CASLPGGLITGELFF.

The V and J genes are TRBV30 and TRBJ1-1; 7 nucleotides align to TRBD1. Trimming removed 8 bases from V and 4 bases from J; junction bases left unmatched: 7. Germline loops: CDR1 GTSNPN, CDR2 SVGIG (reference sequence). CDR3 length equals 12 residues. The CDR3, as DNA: TGTGCCGGACGACAGGGCGGCACTGAAGCTTTCTTT. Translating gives CAGRQGGTEAFF.

The CDR3 region has the DNA TGTGCCAGCCCCACACGGTACAGCAGGTCACCCCTCCACTTT. It specifies CASPTRYSRSPLHF. The chain carries TRBV19 and TRBJ1-6, with no clear D. Germline CDR1 LNHDA, CDR2 SQIVND (reference sequence). V lost 9 bases and J lost 10, with 19 bases in between. The CDR3 loop spans 14 amino acids.

In nucleotides, the CDR3 is TGCAGCGTTGAAGGGGACACCGACAGGATGAACACTGAAGCTTTCTTT. Translation gives CSVEGDTDRMNTEAFF. The chain is built from TRBV29-1 and TRBJ1-1, with a tentative D call TRBD1 (6 bases). Germline V gives CDR1 SQVTM, CDR2 ANQGSEA. Trimming cost V 1 base and J 0 bases, with 15 bases left between them. The CDR3 is 16 residues long.

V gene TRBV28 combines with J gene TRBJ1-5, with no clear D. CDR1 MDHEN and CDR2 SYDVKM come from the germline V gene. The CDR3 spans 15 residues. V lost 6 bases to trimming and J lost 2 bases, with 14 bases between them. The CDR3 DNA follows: TGTGCCAGCAGACCCGGGGTCACGGGCAATCAGCCCCAGCATTTT. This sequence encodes CASRPGVTGNQPQHF.

For the CDR3, the DNA is TGTGCCTGGAGTGTAGACCCCCAGGACAGGTGGAACACCGGGGAGCTGTTTTTT. This gives the protein CAWSVDPQDRWNTGELFF. V gene TRBV30 combines with J gene TRBJ2-2, with 7 bases lining up with TRBD1. CDR1 and CDR2 from the germline V gene are GTSNPN and SVGIG (reference sequence). V gave up 0 bases and J gave up 1 base; unmatched junction bases: 11. The CDR3 is made up of 18 amino acids.

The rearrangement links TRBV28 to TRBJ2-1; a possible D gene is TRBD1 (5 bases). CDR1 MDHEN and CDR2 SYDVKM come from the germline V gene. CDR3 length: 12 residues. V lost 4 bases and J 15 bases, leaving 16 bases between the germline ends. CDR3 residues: CASSSPRGHSFF. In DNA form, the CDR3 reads TGTGCCAGCAGTTCCCCTAGGGGCCATTCGTTCTTC.

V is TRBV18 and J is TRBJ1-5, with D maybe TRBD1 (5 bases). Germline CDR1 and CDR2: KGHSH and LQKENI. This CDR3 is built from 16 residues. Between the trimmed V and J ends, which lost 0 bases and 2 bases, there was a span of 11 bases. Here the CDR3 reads CASSPPNSRGNQPQHF. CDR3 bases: TGTGCCAGCTCACCACCGAATTCCAGGGGCAATCAGCCCCAGCATTTT.

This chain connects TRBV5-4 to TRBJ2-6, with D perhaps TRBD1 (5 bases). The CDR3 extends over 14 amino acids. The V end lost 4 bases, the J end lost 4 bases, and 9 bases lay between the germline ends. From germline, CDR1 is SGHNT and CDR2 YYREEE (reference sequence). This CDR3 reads CASSPGYGANVLTF. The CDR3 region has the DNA TGTGCCAGCAGCCCAGGGTACGGGGCCAACGTCCTGACTTTC.